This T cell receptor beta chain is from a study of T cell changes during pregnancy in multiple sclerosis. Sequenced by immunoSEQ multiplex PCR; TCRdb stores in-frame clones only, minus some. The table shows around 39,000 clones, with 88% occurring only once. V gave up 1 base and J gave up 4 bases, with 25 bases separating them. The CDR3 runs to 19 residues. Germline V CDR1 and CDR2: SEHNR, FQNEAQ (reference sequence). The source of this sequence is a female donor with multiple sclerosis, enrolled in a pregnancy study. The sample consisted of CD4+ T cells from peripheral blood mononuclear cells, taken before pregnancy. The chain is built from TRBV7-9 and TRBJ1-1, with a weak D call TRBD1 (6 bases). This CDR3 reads CASSLEGGGRVGERTEAFF. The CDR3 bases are TGTGCCAGCAGCTTAGAGGGGGGGGGTCGGGTCGGGGAGCGCACTGAAGCTTTCTTT. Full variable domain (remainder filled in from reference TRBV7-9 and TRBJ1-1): DTGVSQNPRHKITKRGQNVTFRCDPISEHNRLYWYRQTLGQGPEFLTYFQNEAQLEKSRLLSDRFSAERPKGSFSTLEIQRTEQGDSAMYLCASSLEGGGRVGERTEAFFGQGTRLTVV.